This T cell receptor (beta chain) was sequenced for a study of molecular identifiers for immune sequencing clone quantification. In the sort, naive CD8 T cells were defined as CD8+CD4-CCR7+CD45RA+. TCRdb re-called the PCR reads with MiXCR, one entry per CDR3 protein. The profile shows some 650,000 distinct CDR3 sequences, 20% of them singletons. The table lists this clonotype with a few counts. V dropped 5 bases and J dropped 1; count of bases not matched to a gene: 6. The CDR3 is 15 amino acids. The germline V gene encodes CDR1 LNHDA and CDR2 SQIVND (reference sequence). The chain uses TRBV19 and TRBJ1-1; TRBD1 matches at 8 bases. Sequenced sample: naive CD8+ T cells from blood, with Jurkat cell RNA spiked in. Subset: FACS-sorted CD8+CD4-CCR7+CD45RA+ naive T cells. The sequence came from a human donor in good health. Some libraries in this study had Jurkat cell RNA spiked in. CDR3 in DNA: TGTGCCAGTAGTGTCTCCGGACAGGGGAACACTGAAGCTTTCTTT. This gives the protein CASSVSGQGNTEAFF.